The source of this T cell receptor beta chain is a study of blood T cell repertoires in COVID-19. This CDR3 spans 16 amino acids. Looked up from germline, CDR1 is LGHDT and CDR2 is YNNKEL (reference sequence). V gave up 6 bases and J gave up 0 bases, with 15 bases separating them. TCRdb keeps only in-frame clones here, not all; method: immunoSEQ multiplex PCR. The sample holds hundreds of thousands of clones, about nine tenths seen once. The TCR was taken from a man between 25 and 39 years old who had recovered from COVID-19. The gene calls are TRBV3-1 (or the pseudogene TRBV3-2) and TRBJ2-1; D perhaps matches TRBD2 (6 bases). What was sequenced was PBMCs or T cells enriched from blood (not recorded which). The CDR3 DNA sequence: TGTGCCAGCAGACGTCGGGACGGGAGCTCCTACAATGAGCAGTTCTTC. Translating it yields CASRRRDGSSYNEQFF.